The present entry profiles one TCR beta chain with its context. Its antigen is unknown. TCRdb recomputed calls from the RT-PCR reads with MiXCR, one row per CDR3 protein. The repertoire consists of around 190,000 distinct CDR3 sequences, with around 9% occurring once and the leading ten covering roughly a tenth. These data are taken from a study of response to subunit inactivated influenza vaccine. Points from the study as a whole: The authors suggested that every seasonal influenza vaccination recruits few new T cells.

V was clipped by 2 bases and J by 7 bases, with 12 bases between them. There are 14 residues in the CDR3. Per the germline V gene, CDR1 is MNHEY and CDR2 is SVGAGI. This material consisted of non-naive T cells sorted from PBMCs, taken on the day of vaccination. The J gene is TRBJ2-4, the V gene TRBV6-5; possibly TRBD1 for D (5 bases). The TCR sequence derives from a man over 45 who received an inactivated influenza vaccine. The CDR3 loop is CASSYGTQGNIQYF. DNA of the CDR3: TGTGCCAGCAGTTACGGCACCCAGGGTAACATTCAGTACTTC.